The 28 T cell receptor beta chains below all came from one sample that was sequenced in a study of glioma-infiltrating T cells. Using RNA template, CDR3s of TCR alpha and beta were amplified with iRepertoire arm-PCR. Using its own MiXCR run on the multiplex PCR reads, TCRdb lists one record per CDR3 protein. The table lists roughly 100,000 distinct CDR3 sequences, about 28% of them singletons, with roughly 46% in the top ten. The sequenced sample consisted of glioma tissue, nonneoplastic brain tissue, or PBMCs (not recorded which). The receptors shown here come from a human donor with low-grade glioma or glioblastoma, undergoing nonglioma brain surgery, or in good health (not recorded which).

As to this clonotype: One base away lies a much larger clone, so this may be a sequencing read error. The V call is TRBV6-1, the J call TRBJ1-5, with D possibly matching TRBD1 (6 bases). The CDR3 contains 16 residues. Trimming cost V 8 bases and J 3 bases, with 20 bases left between them. Germline CDR1 and CDR2: MNHNS and SASEGT. CDR3 region: CASGRGGGAHNQPQHF. The CDR3, as DNA: TGTGCCAGCGGTCGAGGGGGGGGGGCACACAATCAGCCCCAGCATTTT.

This clonotype was seen ten or more times. The rearrangement joins TRBV7-2 to TRBJ1-6, with a possible D match to TRBD1 (5 bases). Deletions cut 5 bases from V and 1 base from J, with 18 bases between. The germline V gene encodes CDR1 SGHTA and CDR2 FQGNSA. The CDR3 covers 18 residues. The CDR3: CASSTTGEVRSYNSPLHF. CDR3 DNA: TGTGCCAGCAGCACAACGGGGGAGGTCAGATCCTATAATTCACCCCTCCACTTT.

This clonotype was detected many times. The V call is TRBV3-1, the J call TRBJ2-1; 12 bases map to TRBD2. The CDR3 consists of 17 residues. Germline V CDR1 and CDR2: LGHDT, YNNKEL (reference sequence). V was pared by 1 base and J by 6 bases, with 7 bases of the junction left unmatched. In DNA, the CDR3 is TGTGCCAGCAGCCAAGTCCTATCGACTAGCGGGGGCAATGAGCAGTTCTTC. Translated: CASSQVLSTSGGNEQFF.

Points on this clonotype: This clone may be a read error of a much larger clone one base away. V and J are TRBV19 and TRBJ2-1; D may correspond to TRBD1 or TRBD2 (5 bases each). Germline CDR1 LNHDA, CDR2 SQIVND (reference sequence). This CDR3 contains 16 residues. Trimming took 4 bases from V and 7 from J, leaving 20 bases between them. This chain's CDR3 is CASSRGSGTAQNEQFF. CDR3 nucleotides: TGTGCCAGTAGTAGAGGCTCCGGGACGGCACAAAATGAGCAGTTCTTC.

This clonotype has a count of ten or more. The chain combines TRBV6-6 with TRBJ1-5; D gene ambiguous. Germline V CDR1 and CDR2: MNHNY, SVGAGI (reference sequence). The CDR3 contains 14 residues. V lost 2 bases to trimming and J lost 0 bases, with 5 bases between them. For the CDR3, the DNA is TGTGCCAGCAGTTACCGTAATAGCAATCAGCCCCAGCATTTT. Its translation is CASSYRNSNQPQHF.

The V gene is TRBV19, the J gene TRBJ2-4; D gene unclear. V was cut by 5 bases and J by 14 bases, with 13 bases left in between. From germline, CDR1 is LNHDA and CDR2 SQIVND (reference sequence). This CDR3 comprises 11 residues. In nucleotides, the CDR3 is TGTGCCAGTAGTGCCACCTCCGTTAAGTACTTC. It translates to CASSATSVKYF.

This clonotype occurred many times. The J gene is TRBJ2-3, the V gene TRBV7-8; D not certain. The CDR3 contains 14 residues. Trimming removed 5 bases at V and 3 bases at J, with 12 bases between. CDR1 and CDR2 (germline): SGHVS, FQNEAQ. The CDR3 DNA is TGTGCCAGCAGCCCCAGTGAGTTTACAGATACGCAGTATTTT. Translated: CASSPSEFTDTQYF.

The rearrangement joins TRBV7-2 to TRBJ2-1; 8 bases are shared with TRBD2. This CDR3 region has 17 residues. Germline loops: CDR1 SGHTA, CDR2 FQGNSA. V shed 5 bases, J shed 0 bases, and the junction held 9 bases outside the gene matches. The CDR3 DNA follows: TGTGCCAGCAGCCCCTCTAGCGGGTTGAGCTCCTACAATGAGCAGTTCTTC. It yields the protein CASSPSSGLSSYNEQFF.

This clonotype was counted at least ten times. V gene TRBV6-1 combines with J gene TRBJ1-1, with 8 bases aligning to TRBD1. Losses at the gene ends were 10 bases for V and 1 base for J; bases not matched to a gene: 8. Germline CDR1 MNHNS, CDR2 SASEGT. This CDR3 contains 14 residues. The CDR3 spells CATTMTGANTEAFF. The CDR3 DNA follows: TGTGCCACCACAATGACAGGGGCGAACACTGAAGCTTTCTTT.

This clonotype has a handful of counts. The chain joins TRBV4-3 to TRBJ2-1, with a tentative D call TRBD1 (5 bases). The V end lost 0 bases, the J end lost 2 bases, and 8 bases lay between the germline ends. The CDR3 runs 15 residues. CDR1 is LGHNA, CDR2 YSLEER, per germline. The CDR3 nucleotides read TGCGCCAGCAGCCAAGACCAGGGAACCTACAATGAGCAGTTCTTC. It codes for CASSQDQGTYNEQFF.

V and J are TRBV6-1 and TRBJ1-1; D is perhaps TRBD1 (5 bases). V gave up 7 bases and J gave up 4 bases, with 10 bases separating them. This CDR3 has 12 amino acids. CDR1 and CDR2 from the germline V gene are MNHNS and SASEGT. The CDR3 region has the DNA TGTGCCAGCAAAACGGGGGTCACTGAAGCTTTCTTT. This sequence encodes CASKTGVTEAFF.

This clonotype was recorded at least ten times. The gene calls are TRBV19 and TRBJ1-1; D is uncertain. The CDR3 contains 13 residues. Trimming shortened V by 5 bases and J by 11 bases, and 18 bases separated the two germline ends. The germline gives CDR1 LNHDA, CDR2 SQIVND (reference sequence). CDR3 protein: CASSGDSSIAAFF. CDR3 sequence (DNA): TGTGCCAGTAGTGGGGATTCAAGTATCGCTGCTTTCTTT.

This clonotype was seen only a few times. The chain uses TRBV24-1 and TRBJ2-7; D remains unclear. Trimming removed 5 bases from V and 0 bases from J, with 4 bases in between. The CDR3 length is 12 residues. Germline V gene lookup returns CDR1 KGHDR and CDR2 SFDVKD. In DNA, the CDR3 is TGTGCCACCAGTGGCGGCTCCTACGAGCAGTACTTC. Amino acid sequence: CATSGGSYEQYF.

This clonotype came up a few times. The chain employs TRBV4-2 and TRBJ1-5, with no clear D. Trimming removed 3 bases from V and 4 bases from J, with 7 bases in between. CDR1 is LGHNA and CDR2 is YNFKEQ in the germline V gene. This CDR3 has 13 residues. CDR3 sequence: CASSQGENQPQHF. The DNA of the CDR3 is TGTGCCAGCAGCCAGGGTGAGAATCAGCCCCAGCATTTT.

This clonotype appeared many times. The chain combines TRBV20-1 with TRBJ1-1; D gene ambiguous. V was clipped by 5 bases and J by 5 bases, with 21 bases between them. The length of the CDR3 is 15 residues. The germline V gene has CDR1 DFQATT and CDR2 SNEGSKA (reference sequence). Written as DNA, the CDR3 is TGCAGTGCTCCCCCTTTTAGAGGGCGAAGAACTGAAGCTTTCTTT. The encoded protein is CSAPPFRGRRTEAFF.

This clonotype was recorded many times. The J gene is TRBJ2-7, the V gene TRBV20-1; no clear D. The germline CDR1 and CDR2 sequences are DFQATT and SNEGSKA (reference sequence). The germline V and J ends were trimmed by 6 bases and 2 bases, with 11 bases remaining between them. The CDR3 sequence is 12 residues long. In nucleotides, the CDR3 is TGCAGTGCAACCGACGGCCCCTACGAGCAGTACTTC. Its protein is CSATDGPYEQYF.

This sequence joins TRBV12-3 or TRBV12-4 and TRBJ2-5, with D maybe TRBD1 (6 bases). The CDR3 spans 14 residues. Trimming took 4 bases from V and 1 from J, leaving 10 bases between them. The CDR3 reads CASSYGQTQETQYF. For the CDR3, the DNA is TGTGCCAGCAGTTACGGACAGACCCAAGAGACCCAGTACTTC.

The chain joins TRBV3-1 to TRBJ2-7, with TRBD2 matching over 7 bases. There are 14 residues in the CDR3. Germline V gives CDR1 LGHDT, CDR2 YNNKEL (reference sequence). J lost 6 bases, V lost 4 bases, and 9 bases had no gene match. CDR3 region: CASSPQPGGSEQYF. CDR3 DNA: TGTGCCAGCAGCCCACAACCCGGGGGGTCCGAGCAGTACTTC.

The V and J genes are TRBV19 and TRBJ1-1; D call uncertain. Trimming removed 6 bases at V and 4 bases at J, with 6 bases between. The CDR3 is 11 amino acids. The germline CDR1 and CDR2 sequences are LNHDA and SQIVND (reference sequence). The CDR3 DNA reads TGTGCCAGTAGGTGGGGCACTGAAGCTTTCTTT. Its protein is CASRWGTEAFF.

This clonotype has ten or more counts. The rearrangement uses TRBV15 and TRBJ2-5; no definite D call. V was shortened by 0 bases and J by 5 bases, with 7 bases between the two germline ends. From germline, CDR1 is LNHNV and CDR2 YYDKDF (reference sequence). The CDR3 has 13 amino acids. The CDR3 loop reads CATSRDQAETQYF. CDR3 nucleotide sequence: TGTGCCACCAGCAGAGATCAGGCGGAGACCCAGTACTTC.

On this clonotype itself: This could be a read error, since a much larger clone is one nucleotide away. This chain connects TRBV4-1 to TRBJ2-7; D remains ambiguous. The germline V and J ends were trimmed by 0 bases and 1 base, with 4 bases remaining between them. The CDR3 is 13 amino acids. CDR1 is MGHRA and CDR2 is YSYEKL in the germline V gene. CDR3 residues: CASSQDGSYEQYF. The DNA for the CDR3 is TGCGCCAGCAGCCAAGACGGATCCTACGAGCAGTACTTC.

Remarks on this clonotype: A read error may be the cause here, since a much bigger clone is one base away. This chain uses TRBV14 with TRBJ2-1, with D unclear. This CDR3 has 12 amino acids. Trimming left V 0 bases short and J 13 bases short, with 10 bases between. Germline V gene sequence: CDR1 SGHDN, CDR2 FVKESK. In DNA form, the CDR3 reads TGTGCCAGCAGCCAAGATTTCTTGGAACAGTTCTTC. Protein sequence: CASSQDFLEQFF.

Ten or more counts support this clonotype. V and J are TRBV12-3 or TRBV12-4 and TRBJ1-2; no reliable D call. Trimming took off 5 bases at V and 8 bases at J, with 6 bases between the two ends. The length of the CDR3 is 10 residues. The CDR3 protein is CASSGFGYTF. DNA for the CDR3: TGTGCCAGCAGTGGCTTCGGCTACACCTTC.

With respect to this clonotype: With a much larger clone just one base away, this may be a read error. The rearrangement links TRBV7-9 to TRBJ1-2; D is undetermined. The V gene lost 2 bases and the J gene lost 6 bases, with 7 bases spanning the gap. The germline gives CDR1 SEHNR, CDR2 FQNEAQ (reference sequence). The CDR3 has 12 residues. In DNA form, the CDR3 reads TGTGCCAGCAGCTTATGGTCCGATGGCTACACCTTC. It specifies CASSLWSDGYTF. The whole variable domain, filled in from reference TRBV7-9 and TRBJ1-2, reads DTGVSQNPRHKITKRGQNVTFRCDPISEHNRLYWYRQTLGQGPEFLTYFQNEAQLEKSRLLSDRFSAERPKGSFSTLEIQRTEQGDSAMYLCASSLWSDGYTFGSGTRLTVV.

J is TRBJ2-7 and V is TRBV5-5, with TRBD1 matching 7 bases. This CDR3 has 12 amino acids. J lost 4 bases, V lost 6 bases, and 4 bases had no gene match. CDR1 is SGHKS and CDR2 is YYEKEE in the germline V gene (reference sequence). The CDR3 sequence is CASNRGKYEQYF. Written as DNA, the CDR3 is TGTGCCAGCAACAGGGGAAAATACGAGCAGTACTTC.

This clonotype showed up many times. The chain employs TRBV6-1 and TRBJ2-1, with 9 bases aligning to TRBD1. CDR3 size: 14 residues. The germline CDR1 and CDR2 sequences are MNHNS and SASEGT. The trim removed 6 bases at V and 5 bases at J, leaving 5 bases unmatched. The chain's CDR3 is CASRTGGSNNEQFF. CDR3 bases: TGTGCCAGCAGGACAGGGGGATCCAACAATGAGCAGTTCTTC.

This clonotype was seen many times. J is TRBJ1-3 and V is TRBV6-1, with no clear D. The ends were cut back, 4 bases at V and 7 bases at J, with 11 bases in the middle. Germline assignment: CDR1 MNHNS and CDR2 SASEGT. This CDR3 comprises 13 residues. In DNA, the CDR3 is TGTGCCAGCAGTGGGCGGCAGGCGAACACCATATATTTT. Its translation is CASSGRQANTIYF.

On this clonotype itself: A read error may explain this, as a much larger clone is one base away. This chain joins TRBV7-2 and TRBJ1-2; D may be TRBD1 (5 bases). CDR1 SGHTA and CDR2 FQGNSA come from the germline V gene. The CDR3 is made up of 14 amino acids. CDR3 nucleotides: TGTGCCAGCAGATTAGGGGTCCGGAACTATGGCTACACCTTC. Encoded protein: CASRLGVRNYGYTF. Looking up the rest from reference TRBV7-2 and TRBJ1-2 gives the full variable domain: GAGVSQSPSNKVTEKGKDVELRCDPISGHTALYWYRQSLGQGLEFLIYFQGNSAPDKSGLPSDRFSAERTGGSVSTLTIQRTQQEDSAVYLCASRLGVRNYGYTFGSGTRLTVV.